The rows below give T cell receptor beta chains drawn from one sample of a study of cytomegalovirus exposure and HLA in healthy donors. Only in-frame clones appear in the TCRdb table, and some are missing; sequencing was by immunoSEQ multiplex PCR. Of 150,000 to 200,000 clones listed, around 76% were seen once; the top ten hold around 6.8%. The specimen was PBMCs. The source of these receptors is a man in his forties in good health and CMV-seropositive. The CDR3 runs from the conserved cysteine through the conserved F or W.

TRBV5-6 CASSFGQGTYEQYF
TRBV7-9 CASSSNPNTEAFF
TRBV5-6 CASSLGAAQPQHF
TRBV5-6 CASSLPSGGVEQYF
TRBV7-2 CASSLGGTVNTYGYTF
TRBV18 CASSFSPAAQNEKLFF
TRBV19 CASSIVGQGDQPQHF
TRBV9 CASSRGTRNTEAFF
TRBV4-3 CASSRSGGPGETQYF
TRBV6-1 CASSEPQGDYGYTF
TRBV7-9 CASSPRGLSTDTQYF
TRBV6-5 CASSQTVSLYGYTF
TRBV9 CASSVAVTGDFTDTQYF
TRBV19 CASSMAQGGGQPQHF
TRBV7-9 CASSTTGPRAAFF